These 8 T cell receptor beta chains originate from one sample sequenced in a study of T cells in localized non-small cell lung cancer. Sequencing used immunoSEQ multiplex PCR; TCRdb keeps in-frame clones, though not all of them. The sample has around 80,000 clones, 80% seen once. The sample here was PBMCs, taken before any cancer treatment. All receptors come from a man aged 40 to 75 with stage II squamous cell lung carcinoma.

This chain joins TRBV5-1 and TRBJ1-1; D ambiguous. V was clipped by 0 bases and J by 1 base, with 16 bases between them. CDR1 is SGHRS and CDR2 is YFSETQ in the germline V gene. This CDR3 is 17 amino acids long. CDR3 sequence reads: CASSLGRQVVGNTEAFF. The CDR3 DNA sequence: TGCGCCAGCAGCTTGGGGCGCCAGGTTGTTGGGAACACTGAAGCTTTCTTT.

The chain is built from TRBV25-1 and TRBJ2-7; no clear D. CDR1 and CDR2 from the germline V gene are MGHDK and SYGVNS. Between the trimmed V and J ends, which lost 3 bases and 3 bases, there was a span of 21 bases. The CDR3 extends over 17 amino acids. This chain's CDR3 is CASSDLDSASTNYEQYF. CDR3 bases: TGTGCCAGCAGTGATCTCGACTCAGCGAGTACGAACTACGAGCAGTACTTC.

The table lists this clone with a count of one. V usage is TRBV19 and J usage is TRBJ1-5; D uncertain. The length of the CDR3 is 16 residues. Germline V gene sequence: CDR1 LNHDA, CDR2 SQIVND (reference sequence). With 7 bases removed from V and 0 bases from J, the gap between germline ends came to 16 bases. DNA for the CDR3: TGTGCCAGTACCCCGGACGGTGGCGATAGCAATCAGCCCCAGCATTTT. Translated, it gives CASTPDGGDSNQPQHF.

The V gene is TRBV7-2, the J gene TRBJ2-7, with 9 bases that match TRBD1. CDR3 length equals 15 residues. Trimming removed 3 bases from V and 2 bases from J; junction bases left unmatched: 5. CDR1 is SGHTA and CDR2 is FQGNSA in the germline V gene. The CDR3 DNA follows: TGTGCCAGCAGCTTCACCGGGACAGGGCCCTACGAGCAGTACTTC. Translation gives CASSFTGTGPYEQYF.

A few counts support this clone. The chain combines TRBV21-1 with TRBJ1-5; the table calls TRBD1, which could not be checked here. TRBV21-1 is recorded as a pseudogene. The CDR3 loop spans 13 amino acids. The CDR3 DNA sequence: TGTGCCAGGGCGACAAAGGCGCGTCAGCCCCAGCATTTT. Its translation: CARATKARQPQHF.

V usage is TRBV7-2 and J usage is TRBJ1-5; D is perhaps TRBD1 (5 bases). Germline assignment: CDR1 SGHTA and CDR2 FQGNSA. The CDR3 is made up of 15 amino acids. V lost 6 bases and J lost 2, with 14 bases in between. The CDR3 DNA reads TGTGCCAGCAGTCGGGACGGTGTTGGCAATCAGCCCCAGCATTTT. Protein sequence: CASSRDGVGNQPQHF.

The CDR3 sequence: CASSQDLGGGRGETQYF. The DNA of the CDR3 is TGTGCCAGCAGCCAAGATCTCGGAGGCGGGAGGGGAGAGACCCAGTACTTC. The chain uses TRBV5-4 and TRBJ2-5; 9 bases align to TRBD2. After removal of 4 bases from V and 4 bases from J, the junction contained 14 bases not matched to a gene. This CDR3 is 17 amino acids long. Germline values: CDR1 SGHNT, CDR2 YYREEE (reference sequence).

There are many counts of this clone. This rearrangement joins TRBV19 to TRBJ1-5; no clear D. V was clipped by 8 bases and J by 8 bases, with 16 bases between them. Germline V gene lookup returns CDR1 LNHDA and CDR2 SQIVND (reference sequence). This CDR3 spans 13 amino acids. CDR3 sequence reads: CASGKGGLKPQHF. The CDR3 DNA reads TGTGCCAGTGGTAAGGGCGGATTGAAGCCCCAGCATTTT.